Listed below are T cell receptor beta chains from one sample, sequenced in a study of T cells in Graves' hyperthyroidism and ophthalmopathy. TCRdb re-called the multiplex PCR reads with MiXCR, one entry per CDR3 protein. The data hold around 360,000 distinct CDR3 sequences, with about 16% observed a single time. Sequencing used blood. The receptors were sampled from a woman aged 55-75 years with Graves' ophthalmopathy. The CDR3 runs from the conserved cysteine through the conserved F or W. Each record gives: J gene, V gene, D gene, clone size, CDR3 DNA, CDR3 protein. A D gene is named only where the DNA matches it firmly. Clone size is not always given. Where it is, it says once, few, many or a class for expanded clones.

TRBJ2-3 TRBV3-1 - many TGTGCCAGCAGCCAAGGGGTGGTAGCCACAGATACGCAGTATTTT CASSQGVVATDTQYF
TRBJ2-5 TRBV20-1 TRBD1 - TGCAGTGCTAGGGGACAGGCTGGGACCCAGTACTTC CSARGQAGTQYF
TRBJ2-7 TRBV4-1 - few TGCGCCAGCAGCCAAGCCCCCTCCTACGAGCAGTACTTC CASSQAPSYEQYF
TRBJ2-1 TRBV11-3 TRBD2 many TGTGCCAGCAGCCGGACTAGCTCCAATGAGCAGTTCTTC CASSRTSSNEQFF
TRBJ2-7 TRBV28 - many TGTGCCAGCAGTGGCTACGGACAGAGAGCCTACGAGCAGTACTTC CASSGYGQRAYEQYF
TRBJ2-6 TRBV7-2 - few TGTGCCAGCAGCTCAGTGGCCAACGTCCTGACTTTC CASSSVANVLTF
TRBJ2-1 TRBV28 TRBD2 many TGTGCCAGCAGTTTAGGGGCGACGGGAGGGTTGGATGAGCAGTTCTTC CASSLGATGGLDEQFF
TRBJ2-2 TRBV6-5 - - TGTGCCAGCAGTTACCTTCGGGGGAGCGGTACCGGGGAGCTGTTTTTT CASSYLRGSGTGELFF
TRBJ1-1 TRBV20-1 - many TGCAGTGCCAAAAGAATAACAGGGCCCATGAACACTGAAGCTTTCTTT CSAKRITGPMNTEAFF
TRBJ1-1 TRBV7-3 - many TGTGCCCGATGGTTTTTGGCAGGGAATACGAACACTGAAGCTTTCTTT CARWFLAGNTNTEAFF
TRBJ2-3 TRBV6-1 TRBD1 - TGTGCCAGCAGGGAGACAGGGGCCCGGGACCTAGATACGCAGTATTTT CASRETGARDLDTQYF
TRBJ2-7 TRBV7-9 TRBD2 many TGTGCCAGCAGCTTGGAGCTAGCGGGACTCAACGAGCAGTACTTC CASSLELAGLNEQYF
TRBJ2-2 TRBV7-9 - few TGTGCCAGCAGCTTATTCCCTCTTATATCCAGGAGGTCGAACACCGGGGAGCTGTTTTTT CASSLFPLISRRSNTGELFF
TRBJ2-7 TRBV11-2 - many TGTGCCAGCAGCTTAGCGGGAAGGGCCTACGAGCAGTACTTC CASSLAGRAYEQYF
TRBJ2-5 TRBV11-2 - many TGTGCCAGCAGCTTAGGAATACGGTCGGAAGAGACCCAGTACTTC CASSLGIRSEETQYF
TRBJ1-6 TRBV30 TRBD1 many TGTGCCTGGACGGTCAGGGGGCTCAATTCACCCCTCCACTTT CAWTVRGLNSPLHF
TRBJ2-2 TRBV20-1 TRBD1 - TGCAGTGCTCTCCAGGGGGTGGCCGGGGAGCTGTTTTTT CSALQGVAGELFF
TRBJ2-1 TRBV6-1 - many TGTGCCAGCAGTCTCGACAGTGTAGGCAATGAGCAGTTCTTC CASSLDSVGNEQFF
TRBJ2-1 TRBV2 - - TGTGCCAGCGGCGCCGGGACTCACAATGAGCAGTTCTTC CASGAGTHNEQFF
TRBJ2-7 TRBV7-9 TRBD2 - TGTGCCAGCAGCTTGCTAGCGGGAGGAGGTGACGAGCAGTACTTC CASSLLAGGGDEQYF
TRBJ2-1 TRBV12-3/TRBV12-4 TRBD1 many TGTGCCAGCAGTCGCGGGACAGGGCGTATGGGTGAGCAGTTCTTC CASSRGTGRMGEQFF
TRBJ2-3 TRBV12-3/TRBV12-4 - few TGTGCCAGCAGTTTAGGATGGGAGTCAGCTAGCACAGATACGCAGTATTTT CASSLGWESASTDTQYF
TRBJ1-1 TRBV5-1 - few TGCGCCAGCAAAACAGAGAACACTGAAGCTTTCTTT CASKTENTEAFF
TRBJ2-7 TRBV29-1 TRBD2 many TGCAGCGTTCTTAGCGGGAGTATGTACGAGCAGTACTTC CSVLSGSMYEQYF
TRBJ2-3 TRBV29-1 - many TGCAGCGTTGATCGGGGAGATACGCAGTATTTT CSVDRGDTQYF
TRBJ2-2 TRBV5-6 TRBD2 - TGTGCCAGCAGCCCTAGGACTAGCGAGAACACCGGGGAGCTGTTTTTT CASSPRTSENTGELFF
TRBJ2-1 TRBV20-1 TRBD2 many TGCAGTGCTAGAGACTGGACTAGCGGGATAATAGAGAATGAGCAGTTCTTC CSARDWTSGIIENEQFF
TRBJ2-1 TRBV3-1 TRBD2 - TGTGCCAGCAGCGCCACTAGCGGGAGTGAGCAGTTCTTC CASSATSGSEQFF
TRBJ2-5 TRBV20-1 - few TGCAGTGCCCCTCCTAGCCTTAAGACCCAGTACTTC CSAPPSLKTQYF
TRBJ2-1 TRBV6-5 TRBD2 many TGTGCCAGCAGTTACTACTCGGCGGGAGGTAGTTGGGAGCAGTTCTTC CASSYYSAGGSWEQFF
TRBJ2-7 TRBV18 TRBD1 - TGTGCCAGCTCCGACCAGGGACAGGCCAATTCCTACGAGCAGTACTTC CASSDQGQANSYEQYF
TRBJ1-2 TRBV5-5 - - TGTGCCAGCAGCAAAGACCTCACGGTAGTCTATGGCTACACCTTC CASSKDLTVVYGYTF
TRBJ1-1 TRBV9 - many TGTGCCAGCAGCGTAGCTGGCGGAGGGTGGACTGAAGCTTTCTTT CASSVAGGGWTEAFF
TRBJ1-1 TRBV29-1 - many TGCAGCGTTGGACTACGCAGGGGCACTGAAGCTTTCTTT CSVGLRRGTEAFF
TRBJ2-7 TRBV2 - many TGTGCCAGCAGGCGGGGCTCCTACGAGCAGTACTTC CASRRGSYEQYF
TRBJ1-1 TRBV7-2 TRBD1 - TGTGCCAGCAGCCCACACAGGGGGCAGGACACTGAAGCTTTCTTT CASSPHRGQDTEAFF
TRBJ2-4 TRBV5-1 - few TGCGCCAGCAGACAGGACCCCGAGGGAAACATTCAGTACTTC CASRQDPEGNIQYF
TRBJ2-3 TRBV5-8 TRBD2 many TGTGCCAGCAGCTCGGGACTAGTAGAGGATACGCAGTATTTT CASSSGLVEDTQYF
TRBJ2-3 TRBV4-1 - - TGCGCCAGCGGCCAAGGCGGGATGAAGGATACGCAGTATTTT CASGQGGMKDTQYF